This TCR beta chain was recorded in a study of cytomegalovirus exposure and HLA in healthy donors. A multiplex PCR was run with 60 Vbeta primers and 13 Jbeta primers. The protocol was immunoSEQ multiplex PCR, while the TCRdb copy is restricted to in-frame clones and leaves out a portion. The repertoire holds about 270,000 clones, around 65% seen once, with 2% to 2.5% in the top ten. Trimming shortened V by 3 bases and J by 2 bases, and 14 bases separated the two germline ends. Germline lookup yields CDR1 MNHNS and CDR2 SASEGT. CDR3 length: 16 residues. As for this clone: The target antigen is unknown.

Findings and caveats of the study: Both high specificity and high sensitivity reportedly marked the classifier's diagnosis of cytomegalovirus status.

The study sampled nominally healthy donors, though unrecorded immune exposures were likely. V is TRBV6-1 and J is TRBJ2-1; tentatively, D is TRBD2 (5 bases). The receptor was isolated from a female donor in good health and CMV-seronegative. The sample comprised PBMCs. CDR3 amino acids: CASSELGKLTYNEQFF. DNA for the CDR3: TGTGCCAGCAGTGAGCTCGGGAAACTTACCTACAATGAGCAGTTCTTC.